Presented here are 20 T cell receptor beta chains from one specimen sequenced in a study of cytomegalovirus exposure and HLA in healthy donors. Researchers ran the PCR with 60 Vbeta and 13 Jbeta primers. The method was immunoSEQ multiplex PCR; TCRdb's version includes in-frame clones alone and lacks a portion of them. Recorded for this sample: 45,000 to 55,000 clones. Sequenced material: PBMCs. All receptors come from a woman in her fifties or sixties in good health and CMV-seropositive.

V is TRBV5-1 and J is TRBJ2-7, with D perhaps matching TRBD1 (5 bases). Looked up from germline, CDR1 is SGHRS and CDR2 is YFSETQ. The length of the CDR3 is 13 residues. V lost 6 bases, J lost 3 bases, and 13 bases lay in between. The CDR3 loop is CASTSPGLYEQYF. CDR3 coding DNA: TGCGCCAGCACCTCGCCAGGGCTCTACGAGCAGTACTTC.

CDR3 nucleotide sequence: TGTGCCAGTAGTTTTGAATCGAGAACAGGGAAGAACACTGAAGCTTTCTTT. As protein: CASSFESRTGKNTEAFF. This chain uses TRBV19 with TRBJ1-1; TRBD1 is a possible D gene (6 bases). Germline V CDR1 and CDR2: LNHDA, SQIVND (reference sequence). The CDR3 is 17 amino acids. V was clipped by 5 bases and J by 1 base, with 20 bases between them.

The CDR3 DNA is TGCGCCAGCAGCCAAGCGGGGGAACAGCTTTCGGTCGGGGAGCTGTTTTTT. Its protein product is CASSQAGEQLSVGELFF. V is TRBV4-3 and J is TRBJ2-2; weak D call: TRBD2 (6 bases). Per the germline V gene, CDR1 is LGHNA and CDR2 is YSLEER. V was trimmed by 1 base and J by 7 bases, leaving 19 bases between them. The CDR3 length is 17 residues.

The rearrangement uses TRBV5-6 and TRBJ1-2, with 7 bases lining up with TRBD1. V lost 4 bases and J lost 2; bases outside the gene matches: 5. The germline V gene has CDR1 SGHDT and CDR2 YYEEEE. This CDR3 has 14 residues. Here the CDR3 DNA reads TGTGCCAGCAGCGGCCCAGGGGGGAACTATGGCTACACCTTC. This sequence encodes CASSGPGGNYGYTF.

V usage is TRBV18 and J usage is TRBJ1-1, with a weak D call TRBD1 (5 bases). V was clipped by 0 bases and J by 1 base, with 9 bases between them. The CDR3 length is 15 residues. From germline, CDR1 is KGHSH and CDR2 LQKENI. This CDR3 reads CASSPPGGANTEAFF. CDR3 nucleotides: TGTGCCAGCTCACCACCGGGGGGTGCGAACACTGAAGCTTTCTTT.

The J gene is TRBJ1-1, the V gene TRBV30; 7 nucleotides line up with TRBD1. CDR3 length: 14 amino acids. Losses at the gene ends were 3 bases for V and 6 bases for J; bases not matched to a gene: 10. Germline V CDR1 and CDR2: GTSNPN, SVGIG (reference sequence). The CDR3 coding sequence is TGTGCCTGGAGGTCCAGGGGGTACGACCCTGAAGCTTTCTTT. Translation: CAWRSRGYDPEAFF.

The chain links TRBV7-2 to TRBJ2-5, with D maybe TRBD1 (5 bases). The V gene lost 2 bases and the J gene lost 6 bases, with 13 bases spanning the gap. Germline V lookup: CDR1 SGHTA, CDR2 FQGNSA. CDR3 size: 14 residues. The CDR3 DNA reads as TGTGCCAGCAGCTTAAATCAGGGCAAACAGACCCAGTACTTC. The encoded protein is CASSLNQGKQTQYF.

V and J are TRBV6-6 and TRBJ2-3; 8 positions match TRBD2. J gave up 6 bases and V 6 bases, and 8 bases lay outside the gene matches. The CDR3 has 14 residues. CDR1 is MNHNY and CDR2 is SVGAGI in the germline V gene (reference sequence). CDR3 loop: CASRPSGSGDTQYF. CDR3 nucleotide sequence: TGTGCCAGCAGACCGAGCGGGAGTGGGGATACGCAGTATTTT.

Comments on this clone: A read error may account for a junction end that differs from germline. The chain has TRBV19 and TRBJ2-6, with a tentative D call TRBD1 (5 bases). This CDR3 comprises 15 residues. Per the germline V gene, CDR1 is LNHDA and CDR2 is SQIVND (reference sequence). The DNA for the CDR3 is TGTGCCAGTAGTATTAGTGCCTCTGGGGCCAGCGTCCTGACTTTC. Its translation is CASSISASGASVLTF.

The chain has TRBV11-2 and TRBJ1-2, with no clear D. V lost 4 bases, J lost 8 bases, and 23 bases lay in between. Germline V gene data show CDR1 as SGHAT and CDR2 as FQNNGV. The CDR3 is made up of 16 amino acids. The CDR3: CASSYQSSPLSEGYTF. DNA of the CDR3: TGTGCCAGCAGCTATCAGAGCTCTCCCTTAAGCGAGGGCTACACCTTC. Variable domain in full (rest from reference TRBV11-2 and TRBJ1-2): EAGVAQSPRYKIIEKRQSVAFWCNPISGHATLYWYQQILGQGPKLLIQFQNNGVVDDSQLPKDRFSAERLKGVDSTLKIQPAKLEDSAVYLCASSYQSSPLSEGYTFGSGTRLTVV.

V and J are TRBV29-1 and TRBJ2-7, with TRBD1 matching 8 bases. The germline V gene has CDR1 SQVTM and CDR2 ANQGSEA. The ends lost 6 bases at V and 5 bases at J; junction bases unmatched: 9. The CDR3 has 13 amino acids. This CDR3 reads CSVARQGNHEQYF. The CDR3 nucleotides are TGCAGCGTGGCCCGACAGGGGAACCACGAGCAGTACTTC.

This rearrangement joins TRBV7-2 to TRBJ2-7; possibly TRBD1 for D (6 bases). Germline V lookup: CDR1 SGHTA, CDR2 FQGNSA. The CDR3 sequence is 13 residues long. V was shortened by 3 bases and J by 6 bases, with 12 bases between the two germline ends. The DNA of the CDR3 is TGTGCCAGCAGCTTCCCAGGGGCCTTCGAGCAGTACTTC. This codes for CASSFPGAFEQYF.

The rearrangement links TRBV7-9 to TRBJ1-4; 9 bases are a match to TRBD1. There are 13 residues in the CDR3. Germline-derived CDR1 and CDR2 are SEHNR and FQNEAQ (reference sequence). The trim removed 1 base at V and 16 bases at J, leaving 7 bases unmatched. DNA for the CDR3: TGTGCCAGCAGCTTAGGAAGGACAGGGGAGAAGTTTTTT. This codes for CASSLGRTGEKFF.

The chain links TRBV6-1 to TRBJ2-1, with 7 bases aligning to TRBD2. V gave up 4 bases and J gave up 1 base; unmatched junction bases: 7. There are 16 residues in the CDR3. The germline V gene encodes CDR1 MNHNS and CDR2 SASEGT. CDR3 in DNA: TGTGCCAGCAGTGGATCGGGACTAATGTCCTACAATGAGCAGTTCTTC. This codes for CASSGSGLMSYNEQFF.

The rearrangement uses TRBV6-5 and TRBJ1-2; 9 bases fit TRBD1. The CDR3 contains 14 residues. CDR1 is MNHEY, CDR2 SVGAGI, per germline. Trimming removed 7 bases from V and 3 bases from J; junction bases left unmatched: 6. CDR3 protein: CASIGQGRYYGYTF. In nucleotides, the CDR3 is TGTGCCAGCATCGGACAGGGGCGATACTATGGCTACACCTTC.

The V call is TRBV18, the J call TRBJ1-3; D unresolved. The V end was cut by 2 bases, the J end by 0 bases, with 8 bases between. CDR1 and CDR2 from the germline V gene are KGHSH and LQKENI. CDR3 length: 15 amino acids. The CDR3 DNA reads TGTGCCAGCTCACCAAGTCGGGGCTCTGGAAACACCATATATTTT. Protein sequence: CASSPSRGSGNTIYF. Full variable domain (missing parts from reference TRBV18 and TRBJ1-3): NAGVMQNPRHLVRRRGQEARLRCSPMKGHSHVYWYRQLPEEGLKFMVYLQKENIIDESGMPKERFSAEFPKEGPSILRIQQVVRGDSAAYFCASSPSRGSGNTIYFGEGSWLTVV.

This rearrangement joins TRBV7-2 to TRBJ2-1, with 8 bases lining up with TRBD2. The CDR3 consists of 15 residues. The junction had 8 bases not matched to a gene; V was cut back by 4 bases and J by 6 bases. Germline V gene sequence: CDR1 SGHTA, CDR2 FQGNSA. The CDR3 DNA reads TGTGCCAGCAGCTACAACGGGGGGGCCGGCAATGAGCAGTTCTTC. It is translated as CASSYNGGAGNEQFF.

J is TRBJ1-4 and V is TRBV12-5; 11 bases agree with TRBD1. CDR1 is LGHNT, CDR2 FRNRAP, per germline. Trimming at V came to 5 bases and at J to 3 bases, leaving 8 bases not matched to a gene. This CDR3 region has 17 residues. CDR3 loop: CASGPDRGHIPNEKLFF. The CDR3 region has the DNA TGTGCTAGTGGTCCGGACAGGGGGCATATACCTAATGAAAAACTGTTTTTT.

The chain employs TRBV4-3 and TRBJ2-6; no clear D. The CDR3 spans 17 residues. V lost 0 bases and J 1 base, leaving 10 bases between the germline ends. Germline-derived CDR1 and CDR2 are LGHNA and YSLEER. CDR3 protein: CASSQESRSSGANVLTF. The CDR3, as DNA: TGCGCCAGCAGCCAAGAGTCCAGGTCATCTGGGGCCAACGTCCTGACTTTC.

The chain recombines TRBV6-5 with TRBJ1-4; TRBD1 matches at 8 bases. Losses at the gene ends were 0 bases for V and 10 bases for J; bases not matched to a gene: 7. This CDR3 contains 15 residues. From germline, CDR1 is MNHEY and CDR2 SVGAGI. DNA for the CDR3: TGTGCCAGCAGTTACTCGATCGGACAGGGCGGAAAACTGTTTTTT. Its translation is CASSYSIGQGGKLFF.